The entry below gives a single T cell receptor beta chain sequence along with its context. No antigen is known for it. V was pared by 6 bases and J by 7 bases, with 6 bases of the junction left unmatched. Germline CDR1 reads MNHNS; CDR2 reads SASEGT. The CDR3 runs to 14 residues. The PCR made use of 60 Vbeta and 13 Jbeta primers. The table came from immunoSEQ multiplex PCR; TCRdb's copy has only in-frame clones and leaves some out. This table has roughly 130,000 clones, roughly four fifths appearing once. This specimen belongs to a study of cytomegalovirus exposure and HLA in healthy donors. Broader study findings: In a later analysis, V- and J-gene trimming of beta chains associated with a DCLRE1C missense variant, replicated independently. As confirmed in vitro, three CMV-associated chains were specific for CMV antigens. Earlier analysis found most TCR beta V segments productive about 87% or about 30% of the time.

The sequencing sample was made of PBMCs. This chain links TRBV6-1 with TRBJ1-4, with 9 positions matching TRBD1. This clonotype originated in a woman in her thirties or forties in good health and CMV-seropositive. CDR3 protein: CASRPGQGGEKLFF. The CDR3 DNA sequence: TGTGCCAGCAGACCGGGACAGGGAGGTGAAAAACTGTTTTTT.